What follows are 19 T cell receptor beta chains derived from one specimen sequenced in a study of T cell responses to AZD1222 COVID-19 vaccine (dated by TCRdb to the early 2020s). Library creation used the immunoSEQ multiplex PCR assay. This immuneACCESS table, as held by TCRdb, lists in-frame sequences with V and J called but not all clones. Of the missing ones, under half trace to an unresolved V gene in checked studies; the others have no known cause. For this sample there are around 95,000 clones; 85% to 90% appear just once. The ten largest clones take up around 2.8% of the sample. The sample's time point label is to be understood as: baseline before first vaccination. Sequencing used peripheral blood, obtained on day 0 of AZD1222 vaccination. These receptors were taken from an adult in good health.

The chain uses TRBV4-3 and TRBJ1-2; perhaps TRBD1 as D (5 bases). Germline-derived CDR1 and CDR2 are LGHNA and YSLEER. The V end lost 3 bases, the J end lost 6 bases, and 11 bases lay between the germline ends. CDR3 length: 13 residues. CDR3 DNA: TGCGCCAGCAGCCAGGAAGGGACGGATGGCTACACCTTC. It specifies CASSQEGTDGYTF.

The chain couples TRBV7-3 to TRBJ1-1; the D gene is possibly TRBD1 (6 bases). The CDR3 is made up of 14 amino acids. Per the germline V gene, CDR1 is SGHTA and CDR2 is FQGTGA. V lost 4 bases, J lost 3 bases, and 12 bases lay in between. Written as DNA, the CDR3 is TGTGCCAGCAGCTCCGCGGGGGCGGACACTGAAGCTTTCTTT. This translates into CASSSAGADTEAFF.

The rearrangement joins TRBV6-4 to TRBJ2-3; 7 bases line up with TRBD2. The germline V gene has CDR1 MRHNA and CDR2 SNTAGT. J lost 3 bases, V lost 3 bases, and 6 bases had no gene match. The CDR3 extends over 15 amino acids. Here the CDR3 DNA reads TGTGCCAGCAGTGAGGCCAGCGGGAAAACAGATACGCAGTATTTT. Translated, it gives CASSEASGKTDTQYF.

The chain uses TRBV20-1 and TRBJ1-6; D is unresolved. V was trimmed by 3 bases and J by 5 bases, leaving 17 bases between them. CDR3 size: 16 residues. The germline gives CDR1 DFQATT, CDR2 SNEGSKA (reference sequence). CDR3 amino acids: CSASRRRTADNSPLHF. In nucleotides, the CDR3 is TGCAGTGCTAGTCGAAGGAGAACAGCAGATAATTCACCCCTCCACTTT.

Remarks on this clone: The junction differs from germline at one of its ends, possibly a read error. This chain connects TRBV25-1 to TRBJ2-3, with 10 bases that match TRBD2. Per germline, CDR1 MGHDK and CDR2 SYGVNS. The CDR3 spans 13 residues. CDR3 nucleotides: TGTGCCACTGCTAGCGGGAGCACCGATACGCAGTATTTT. Protein sequence: CATASGSTDTQYF.

The V call is TRBV7-9, the J call TRBJ1-2; 10 positions match TRBD1. V lost 4 bases and J lost 7; bases outside the gene matches: 9. The germline V gene encodes CDR1 SEHNR and CDR2 FQNEAQ (reference sequence). The CDR3 totals 15 residues. The CDR3 is CASSSQTGGKFGYTF. The CDR3 nucleotides read TGTGCCAGCAGCTCACAGACAGGGGGCAAGTTTGGCTACACCTTC.

This rearrangement joins TRBV6-1 to TRBJ1-5; D unclear. This CDR3 has 12 amino acids. Germline CDR1 is MNHNS and CDR2 is SASEGT. Trimming cost V 0 bases and J 6 bases, with 3 bases left between them. The CDR3 protein is CASSEASQPQHF. CDR3 nucleotides: TGTGCCAGCAGTGAAGCTAGTCAGCCCCAGCATTTT.

The gene calls are TRBV6-2 or TRBV6-3 and TRBJ2-3; 9 bases match TRBD2. Germline CDR1 MNHEY, CDR2 SVGEGT. The CDR3 spans 14 residues. The trim removed 4 bases at V and 3 bases at J, leaving 2 bases unmatched. DNA of the CDR3: TGTGCCAGCAGTTCAACTAGCGGGACAGATACGCAGTATTTT. It specifies CASSSTSGTDTQYF.

The chain employs TRBV4-1 and TRBJ2-7; D is uncertain. The CDR3 loop spans 15 amino acids. The V end was cut by 0 bases, the J end by 5 bases, with 14 bases between. Germline CDR1 and CDR2: MGHRA and YSYEKL. This chain's CDR3 is CASSQDPASTDEQYF. The DNA of the CDR3 is TGCGCCAGCAGCCAAGATCCTGCATCGACGGACGAGCAGTACTTC.

This clone was seen more than once but under ten times. The chain couples TRBV28 to TRBJ1-6; unclear D gene. The CDR3 sequence is 15 residues long. Germline values: CDR1 MDHEN, CDR2 SYDVKM. With 2 bases removed from V and 2 bases from J, the gap between germline ends came to 7 bases. The CDR3 sequence is CASSLGQAYNSPLHF. DNA of the CDR3: TGTGCCAGCAGTTTAGGGCAGGCCTATAATTCACCCCTCCACTTT.

The rearrangement uses TRBV19 and TRBJ1-4; D is possibly TRBD1 (6 bases). CDR3 size: 15 residues. CDR1 is LNHDA and CDR2 is SQIVND in the germline V gene (reference sequence). V lost 5 bases and J lost 4, with 14 bases in between. The CDR3 region has the DNA TGTGCCAGTAGTGTTCCCGGGACACTTAATGAAAAACTGTTTTTT. Residues: CASSVPGTLNEKLFF.

The chain has TRBV27 and TRBJ2-3; D ambiguous. Germline-derived CDR1 and CDR2 are MNHEY and SMNVEV (reference sequence). V dropped 5 bases and J dropped 3 bases, with 6 bases sitting between them. The CDR3 consists of 12 residues. The CDR3 loop reads CASSPHTDTQYF. CDR3 bases: TGTGCCAGCAGTCCGCATACAGATACGCAGTATTTT.

V and J are TRBV19 and TRBJ1-1, with 10 positions matching TRBD1. This CDR3 is built from 17 residues. The J segment lost 0 bases and the V segment lost 7 bases, leaving 11 bases of the junction unmatched. Germline values: CDR1 LNHDA, CDR2 SQIVND (reference sequence). The CDR3 spells CASNTGQGLGMNTEAFF. As DNA, the CDR3 is TGTGCCAGTAATACGGGACAGGGGCTCGGAATGAACACTGAAGCTTTCTTT.

The chain joins TRBV28 to TRBJ1-1; D is unclear. This CDR3 spans 13 amino acids. V lost 1 base, J lost 1 base, and 4 bases lay in between. Germline values: CDR1 MDHEN, CDR2 SYDVKM. The CDR3 spells CASSLSRNTEAFF. The CDR3 DNA reads as TGTGCCAGCAGTTTATCTCGGAACACTGAAGCTTTCTTT.

CDR3 nucleotides: TGTGCCAGCAGCCAGAGACAGGTCGGATACAATGAGCAGTTCTTC. Translating gives CASSQRQVGYNEQFF. The V and J genes are TRBV14 and TRBJ2-1; weak D call: TRBD1 (6 bases). V was cut by 3 bases and J by 4 bases, with 13 bases left in between. This CDR3 comprises 15 residues. Germline CDR1 and CDR2: SGHDN and FVKESK. The full variable domain, rest sourced from reference TRBV14 and TRBJ2-1, is EAGVTQFPSHSVIEKGQTVTLRCDPISGHDNLYWYRRVMGKEIKFLLHFVKESKQDESGMPNNRFLAERTGGTYSTLKVQPAELEDSGVYFCASSQRQVGYNEQFFGPGTRLTVL.

V and J are TRBV13 and TRBJ1-2; D not resolved. V lost 0 bases, J lost 2 bases, and 4 bases lay in between. The germline V gene has CDR1 PRHDT and CDR2 FYEKMQ (reference sequence). The CDR3 has 13 amino acids. CDR3 loop: CASSLGGNYGYTF. For the CDR3, the DNA is TGTGCCAGCAGCTTAGGAGGGAACTATGGCTACACCTTC.

V usage is TRBV7-9 and J usage is TRBJ1-1; D call uncertain. V dropped 3 bases and J dropped 8 bases, with 10 bases sitting between them. This CDR3 has 12 residues. Germline CDR1 and CDR2: SEHNR and FQNEAQ (reference sequence). For the CDR3, the DNA is TGTGCCAGCAGCTTGATTGATTCCGAAGCTTTCTTT. Its protein product is CASSLIDSEAFF.

This clone has only one observation. The chain has TRBV5-6 and TRBJ2-7; no reliable D call. This CDR3 comprises 13 residues. Trimming took off 0 bases at V and 0 bases at J, with 4 bases between the two ends. Per the germline V gene, CDR1 is SGHDT and CDR2 is YYEEEE. In nucleotides, the CDR3 is TGTGCCAGCAGCTTGGTGAGCTCCTACGAGCAGTACTTC. It codes for CASSLVSSYEQYF.

The genes are TRBV5-1 and TRBJ1-1; TRBD1 is a possible D gene (6 bases). This CDR3 region has 17 residues. V gave up 2 bases and J gave up 1 base, with 18 bases separating them. Germline lookup yields CDR1 SGHRS and CDR2 YFSETQ. The chain's CDR3 is CASSLPFGLRGNTEAFF. The CDR3 DNA reads as TGCGCCAGCAGCTTACCGTTCGGGCTCAGGGGGAACACTGAAGCTTTCTTT.